This T cell receptor beta chain is from a study of blood T cell repertoires in COVID-19. This clone has just a few counts. The CDR3 loop spans 13 amino acids. V lost 5 bases, J lost 4 bases, and 5 bases stayed unmatched. Germline assignment: CDR1 SQVTM and CDR2 ANQGSEA. In the authors' workflow: It was from reference gene primer amplification that nucleated cell counts were estimated. Only in-frame clones appear in the TCRdb table, and some are missing; sequencing was by immunoSEQ multiplex PCR. That table gives V, J and clone size, and the DNA gave D and trimming. This table has about 160,000 clones, more than 75% appearing once.

This chain joins TRBV29-1 and TRBJ1-1, with TRBD1 matching over 9 bases. The receptor was derived from a man aged 55-75 years with COVID-19, enrolled during active disease. The sequencing input was peripheral blood. CDR3 region: CSVRQGGGTEAFF. The CDR3 region has the DNA TGCAGCGTTAGACAGGGGGGAGGCACTGAAGCTTTCTTT.